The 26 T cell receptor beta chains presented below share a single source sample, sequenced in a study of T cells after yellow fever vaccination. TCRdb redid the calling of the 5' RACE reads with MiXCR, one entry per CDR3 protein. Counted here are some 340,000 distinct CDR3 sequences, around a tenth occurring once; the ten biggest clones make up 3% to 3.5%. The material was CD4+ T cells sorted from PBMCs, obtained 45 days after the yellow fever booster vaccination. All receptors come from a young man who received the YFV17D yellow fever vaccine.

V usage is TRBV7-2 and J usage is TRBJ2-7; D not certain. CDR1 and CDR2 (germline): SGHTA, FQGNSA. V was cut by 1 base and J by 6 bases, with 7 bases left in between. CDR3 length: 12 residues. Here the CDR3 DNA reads TGTGCCAGCAGCTTAGGGATAGCCGAGCAGTACTTC. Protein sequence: CASSLGIAEQYF.

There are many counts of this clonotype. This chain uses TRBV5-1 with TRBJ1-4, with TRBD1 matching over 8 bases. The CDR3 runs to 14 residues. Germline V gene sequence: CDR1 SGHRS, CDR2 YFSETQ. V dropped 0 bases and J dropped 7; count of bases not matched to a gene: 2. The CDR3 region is CASSLGQGSEKLFF. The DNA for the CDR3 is TGCGCCAGCAGCTTGGGACAGGGGAGTGAAAAACTGTTTTTT.

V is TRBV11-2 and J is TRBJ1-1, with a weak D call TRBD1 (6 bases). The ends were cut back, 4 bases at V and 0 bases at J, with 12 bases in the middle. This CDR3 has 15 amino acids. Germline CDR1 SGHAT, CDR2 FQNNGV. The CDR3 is CASSSAGQLNTEAFF. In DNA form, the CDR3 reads TGTGCCAGCAGCTCCGCTGGACAGCTGAACACTGAAGCTTTCTTT.

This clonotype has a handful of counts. The CDR3, as DNA: TGTGCCACCAGCAGAGATTCGGAACAGCCCCAGCATTTT. It yields the protein CATSRDSEQPQHF. The J gene is TRBJ1-5, the V gene TRBV15; D call uncertain. CDR3 size: 13 residues. CDR1 LNHNV and CDR2 YYDKDF come from the germline V gene (reference sequence). Between the trimmed V and J ends, which lost 0 bases and 7 bases, there was a span of 7 bases.

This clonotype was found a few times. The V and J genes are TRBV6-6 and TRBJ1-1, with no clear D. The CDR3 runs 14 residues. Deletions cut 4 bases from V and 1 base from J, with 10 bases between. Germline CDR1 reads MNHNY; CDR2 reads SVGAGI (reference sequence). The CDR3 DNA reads TGTGCCAGCAGTTCCCATGCAGGGAACACTGAAGCTTTCTTT. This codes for CASSSHAGNTEAFF.

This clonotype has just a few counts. DNA of the CDR3: TGTGCCAGCAGTTTAGGGCCTTACATGAACACTGAAGCTTTCTTT. Its translation is CASSLGPYMNTEAFF. V and J are TRBV12-3 or TRBV12-4 and TRBJ1-1; D is undetermined. The V end was cut by 1 base, the J end by 0 bases, with 9 bases between. This CDR3 is 15 amino acids long.

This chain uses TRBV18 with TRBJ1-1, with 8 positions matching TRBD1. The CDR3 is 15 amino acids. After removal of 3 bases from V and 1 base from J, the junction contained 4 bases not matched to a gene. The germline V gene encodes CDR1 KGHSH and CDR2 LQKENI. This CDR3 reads CASSPRGPTNTEAFF. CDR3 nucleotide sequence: TGTGCCAGCTCACCCAGGGGGCCGACGAACACTGAAGCTTTCTTT.

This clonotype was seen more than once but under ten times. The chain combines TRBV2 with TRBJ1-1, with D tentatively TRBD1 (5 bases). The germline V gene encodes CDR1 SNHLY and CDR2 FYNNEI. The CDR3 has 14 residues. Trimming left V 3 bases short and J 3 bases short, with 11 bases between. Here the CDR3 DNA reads TGTGCCAGCAGTGAGTGGGGGGACGACACTGAAGCTTTCTTT. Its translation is CASSEWGDDTEAFF.

CDR3 in DNA: TGTGCCAGCAGCTTAGCGCCCGGCCCGCCCGGCTACACCTTC. Translating it yields CASSLAPGPPGYTF. The chain joins TRBV7-2 to TRBJ1-2; D unclear. The CDR3 is 14 amino acids. Germline V CDR1 and CDR2: SGHTA, FQGNSA. Deletions cut 0 bases from V and 8 bases from J, with 13 bases between. The variable domain in full, with the rest retrieved from reference TRBV7-2 and TRBJ1-2, is GAGVSQSPSNKVTEKGKDVELRCDPISGHTALYWYRQSLGQGLEFLIYFQGNSAPDKSGLPSDRFSAERTGGSVSTLTIQRTQQEDSAVYLCASSLAPGPPGYTFGSGTRLTVV.

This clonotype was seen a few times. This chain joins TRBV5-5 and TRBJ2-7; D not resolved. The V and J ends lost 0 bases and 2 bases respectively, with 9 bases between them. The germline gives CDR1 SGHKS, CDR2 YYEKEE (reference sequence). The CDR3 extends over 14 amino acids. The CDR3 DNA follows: TGTGCCAGCAGCTTGGAGCCAGAAACCTACGAGCAGTACTTC. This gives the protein CASSLEPETYEQYF. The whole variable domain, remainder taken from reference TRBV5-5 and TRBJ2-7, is DAGVTQSPTHLIKTRGQQVTLRCSPISGHKSVSWYQQVLGQGPQFIFQYYEKEERGRGNFPDRFSARQFPNYSSELNVNALLLGDSALYLCASSLEPETYEQYFGPGTRLTVT.

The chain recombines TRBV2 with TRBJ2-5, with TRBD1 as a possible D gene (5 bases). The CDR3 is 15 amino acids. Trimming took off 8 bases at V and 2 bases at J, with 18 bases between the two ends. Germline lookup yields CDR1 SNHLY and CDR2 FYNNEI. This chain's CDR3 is CASGPGLTEQETQYF. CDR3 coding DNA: TGTGCCAGCGGACCCGGGTTGACAGAACAAGAGACCCAGTACTTC.

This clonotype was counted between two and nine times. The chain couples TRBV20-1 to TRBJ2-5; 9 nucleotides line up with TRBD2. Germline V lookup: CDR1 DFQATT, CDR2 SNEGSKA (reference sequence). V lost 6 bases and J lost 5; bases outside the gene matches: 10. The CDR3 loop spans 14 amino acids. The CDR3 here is CSASQGLAEETQYF. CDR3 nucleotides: TGCAGTGCATCTCAGGGACTAGCCGAGGAGACCCAGTACTTC.

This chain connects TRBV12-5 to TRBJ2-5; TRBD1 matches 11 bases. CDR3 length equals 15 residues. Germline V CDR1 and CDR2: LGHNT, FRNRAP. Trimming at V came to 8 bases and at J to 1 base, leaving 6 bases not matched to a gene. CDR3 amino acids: CASSRTGGSQETQYF. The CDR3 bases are TGTGCTAGTAGCCGGACAGGGGGCAGCCAAGAGACCCAGTACTTC.

The CDR3 coding sequence is TGCGCCAGCAGCCAAGGGTTTGACTTCTATGGAAACACCATATATTTT. Amino acids: CASSQGFDFYGNTIYF. V usage is TRBV4-1 and J usage is TRBJ1-3; no definite D call. The CDR3 spans 16 residues. V was trimmed by 1 base and J by 3 bases, leaving 13 bases between them. The germline V gene has CDR1 MGHRA and CDR2 YSYEKL.

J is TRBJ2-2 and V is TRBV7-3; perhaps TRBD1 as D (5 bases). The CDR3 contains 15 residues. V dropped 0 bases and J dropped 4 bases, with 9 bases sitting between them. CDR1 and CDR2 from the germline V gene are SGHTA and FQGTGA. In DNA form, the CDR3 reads TGTGCCAGCAGCTTAACAGGGGCGAGCACCGGGGAGCTGTTTTTT. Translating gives CASSLTGASTGELFF.

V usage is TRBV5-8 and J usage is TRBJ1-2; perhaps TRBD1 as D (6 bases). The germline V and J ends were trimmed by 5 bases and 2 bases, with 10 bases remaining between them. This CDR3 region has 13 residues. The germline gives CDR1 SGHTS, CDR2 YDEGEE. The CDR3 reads CASRYQGNYGYTF. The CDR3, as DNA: TGTGCCAGCAGGTATCAGGGGAACTATGGCTACACCTTC.

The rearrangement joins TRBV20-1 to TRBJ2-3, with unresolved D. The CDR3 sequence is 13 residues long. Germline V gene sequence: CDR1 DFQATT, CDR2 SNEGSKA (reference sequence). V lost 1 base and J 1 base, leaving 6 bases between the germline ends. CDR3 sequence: CSARALGTDTQYF. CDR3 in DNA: TGCAGTGCTAGAGCCTTGGGCACAGATACGCAGTATTTT.

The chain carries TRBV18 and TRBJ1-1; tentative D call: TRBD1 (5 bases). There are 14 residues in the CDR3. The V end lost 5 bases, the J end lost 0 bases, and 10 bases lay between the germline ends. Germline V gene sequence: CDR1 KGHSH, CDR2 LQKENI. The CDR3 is CASSATDMNTEAFF. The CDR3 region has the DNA TGTGCCAGCTCAGCGACAGACATGAACACTGAAGCTTTCTTT.

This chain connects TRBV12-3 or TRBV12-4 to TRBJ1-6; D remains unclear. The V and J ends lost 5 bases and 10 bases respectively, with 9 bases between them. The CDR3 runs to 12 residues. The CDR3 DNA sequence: TGTGCCAGCAGTCGGCCTCTATCACCCCTCCACTTT. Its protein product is CASSRPLSPLHF.

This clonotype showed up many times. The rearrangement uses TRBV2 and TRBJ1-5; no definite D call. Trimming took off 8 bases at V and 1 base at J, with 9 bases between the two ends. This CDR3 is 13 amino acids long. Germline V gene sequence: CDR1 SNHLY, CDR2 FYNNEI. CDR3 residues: CASGPGSNQPQHF. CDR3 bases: TGTGCCAGCGGTCCGGGGAGCAATCAGCCCCAGCATTTT.

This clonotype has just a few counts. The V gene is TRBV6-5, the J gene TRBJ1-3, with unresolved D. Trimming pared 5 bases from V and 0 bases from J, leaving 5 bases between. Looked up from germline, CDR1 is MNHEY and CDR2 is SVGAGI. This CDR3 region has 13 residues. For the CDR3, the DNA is TGTGCCAGCAGTGCCAGCTCTGGAAACACCATATATTTT. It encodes CASSASSGNTIYF.

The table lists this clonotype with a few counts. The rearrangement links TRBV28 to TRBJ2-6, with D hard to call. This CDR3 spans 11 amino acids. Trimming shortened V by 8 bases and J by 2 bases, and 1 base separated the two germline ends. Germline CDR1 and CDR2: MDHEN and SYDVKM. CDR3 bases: TGTGCCAGCGCTGGGGCCAACGTCCTGACTTTC. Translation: CASAGANVLTF.

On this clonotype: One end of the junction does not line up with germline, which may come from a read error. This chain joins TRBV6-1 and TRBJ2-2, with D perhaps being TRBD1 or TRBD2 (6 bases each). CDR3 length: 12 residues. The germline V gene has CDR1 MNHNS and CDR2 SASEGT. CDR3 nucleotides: TGCGGGGGCGAAGACCTCACCGGGGAGCTGTTTTTT. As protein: CGGEDLTGELFF.

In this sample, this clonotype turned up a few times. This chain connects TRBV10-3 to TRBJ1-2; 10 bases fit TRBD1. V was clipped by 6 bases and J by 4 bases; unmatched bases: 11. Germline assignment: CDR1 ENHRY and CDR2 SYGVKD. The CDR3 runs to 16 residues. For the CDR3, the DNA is TGTGCCATCAGAAAGACAGGGGGCCCAGGGCCCTATGGCTACACCTTC. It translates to CAIRKTGGPGPYGYTF.

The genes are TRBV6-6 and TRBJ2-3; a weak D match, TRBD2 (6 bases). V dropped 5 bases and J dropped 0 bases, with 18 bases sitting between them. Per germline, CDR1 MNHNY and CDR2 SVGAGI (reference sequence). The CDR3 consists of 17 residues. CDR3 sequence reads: CASSQPGTVYSTDTQYF. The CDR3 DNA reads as TGTGCCAGCAGTCAGCCGGGGACTGTGTATAGCACAGATACGCAGTATTTT.

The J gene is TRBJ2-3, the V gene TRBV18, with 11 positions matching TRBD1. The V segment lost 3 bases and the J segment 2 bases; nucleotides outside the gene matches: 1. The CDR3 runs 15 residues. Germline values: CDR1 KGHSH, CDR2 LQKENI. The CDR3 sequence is CASSPGQGATDTQYF. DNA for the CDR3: TGTGCCAGCTCACCCGGACAGGGGGCCACAGATACGCAGTATTTT.